This TCR beta chain was profiled in a study of technical replicates of blood from a few donors. Libraries were prepared by immunoSEQ multiplex PCR; TCRdb keeps only in-frame clonotypes and omits some of them. Here the sample spans over 80,000 clones, 95% to 96% being singletons. V was pared by 4 bases and J by 8 bases, with 8 bases between. The CDR3 consists of 11 residues. Germline CDR1 is LNHDA and CDR2 is SQIVND (reference sequence). Material for sequencing was T cells isolated from PBMCs. The genes are TRBV19 and TRBJ1-2, with a tentative D call TRBD1 (6 bases). This clonotype originated in a human donor in good health. This CDR3 reads CASSTTGGYTF. The CDR3 DNA is TGTGCCAGTAGTACCACAGGGGGCTACACCTTC.